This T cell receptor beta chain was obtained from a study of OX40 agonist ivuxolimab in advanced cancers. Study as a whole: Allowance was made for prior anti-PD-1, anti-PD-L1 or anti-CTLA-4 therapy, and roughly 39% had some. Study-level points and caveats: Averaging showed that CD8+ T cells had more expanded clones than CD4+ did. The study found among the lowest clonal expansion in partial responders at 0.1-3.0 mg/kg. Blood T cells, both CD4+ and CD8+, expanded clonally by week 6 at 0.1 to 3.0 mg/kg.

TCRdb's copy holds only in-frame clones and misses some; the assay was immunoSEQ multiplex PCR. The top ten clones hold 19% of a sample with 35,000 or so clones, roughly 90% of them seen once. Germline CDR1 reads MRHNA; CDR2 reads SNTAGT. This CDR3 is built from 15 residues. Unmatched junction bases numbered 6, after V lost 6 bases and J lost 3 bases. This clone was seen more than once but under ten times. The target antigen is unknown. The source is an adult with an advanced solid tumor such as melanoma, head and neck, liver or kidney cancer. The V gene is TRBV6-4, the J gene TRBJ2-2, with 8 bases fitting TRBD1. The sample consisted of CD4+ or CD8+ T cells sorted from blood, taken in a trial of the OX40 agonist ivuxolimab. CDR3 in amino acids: CASSPQGAYTGELFF. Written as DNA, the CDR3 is TGTGCCAGCAGCCCGCAGGGGGCATACACCGGGGAGCTGTTTTTT.